Below are 28 T cell receptor beta chains sequenced from a single sample in a study of post-analysis software for immune sequencing data. Study results and caveats: Among 4 or 5 TRBV segments more frequent in patients than controls were TRBV5-6, TRBV5-1 and TRBV20-1.

Their target antigens are unknown. Researchers reported that TCR beta cDNA libraries carried unique molecular identifiers. TCRdb independently ran MiXCR on the PCR reads; one entry per CDR3 protein. The sample lists around 710,000 distinct CDR3 sequences, about half seen once, with approximately 5% in the top ten. Specimen: blood. The receptors come from a girl between 10 and 17 years old with multiple sclerosis.

The chain has TRBV20-1 and TRBJ2-5, with 9 bases matching TRBD1. V gave up 6 bases and J gave up 5 bases; unmatched junction bases: 13. CDR3 length equals 15 residues. Germline values: CDR1 DFQATT, CDR2 SNEGSKA (reference sequence). The DNA for the CDR3 is TGCAGTGCCCCTGACAGGGGGAGGGCCCGGGAGACCCAGTACTTC. Its protein product is CSAPDRGRARETQYF.

This clonotype was counted between two and nine times. The chain employs TRBV12-3 or TRBV12-4 and TRBJ2-7, with a possible D match to TRBD2 (5 bases). The V gene lost 8 bases and the J gene lost 0 bases, with 8 bases spanning the gap. There are 12 residues in the CDR3. The CDR3 reads CASLGSSYEQYF. CDR3 coding DNA: TGTGCCAGCCTAGGGAGCTCCTACGAGCAGTACTTC.

This clonotype was seen only a few times. This sequence joins TRBV6-5 and TRBJ2-7; 15 positions agree with TRBD2. Germline values: CDR1 MNHEY, CDR2 SVGAGI. CDR3 length: 18 amino acids. V lost 4 bases to trimming and J lost 0 bases; unmatched junction nucleotides: 7. CDR3 sequence reads: CASSSGLAGGRASYEQYF. Written as DNA, the CDR3 is TGTGCCAGCAGTTCGGGACTAGCGGGAGGCCGGGCCTCCTACGAGCAGTACTTC.

This clonotype showed up just a few times. Compared with germline, one end of the junction differs, possibly owing to a read error. The genes are TRBV20-1 and TRBJ1-4, with TRBD1 matching 10 bases. The CDR3 spans 13 residues. Germline CDR1 is DFQATT and CDR2 is SNEGSKA (reference sequence). The CDR3 protein is CSAPGQGNEKRFF. Written as DNA, the CDR3 is TGCAGTGCGCCGGGACAGGGGAATGAAAAACGGTTTTTT.

This clonotype was seen only a few times. This chain uses TRBV7-3 with TRBJ1-2; TRBD1 matches at 10 bases. Per germline, CDR1 SGHTA and CDR2 FQGTGA. The CDR3 spans 14 residues. With 0 bases clipped from V and 13 bases from J, the junction kept 8 bases outside the gene matches. The CDR3: CASSLTGTGARATF. The CDR3 coding sequence is TGTGCCAGCAGCTTAACTGGGACAGGGGCGCGTGCCACCTTC. Supplemented by reference TRBV7-3 and TRBJ1-2, the full variable domain reads GAGVSQTPSNKVTEKGKYVELRCDPISGHTALYWYRQSLGQGPEFLIYFQGTGAADDSGLPNDRFFAVRPEGSVSTLKIQRTERGDSAVYLCASSLTGTGARATFGSGTRLTVV.

The J gene is TRBJ1-2, the V gene TRBV4-2; TRBD1 agrees at 10 bases. The J segment lost 1 base and the V segment lost 1 base, leaving 3 bases of the junction unmatched. This CDR3 is built from 16 residues. From germline, CDR1 is LGHNA and CDR2 YNFKEQ. CDR3 region: CASSQAGTGVNYGYTF. CDR3 sequence (DNA): TGTGCCAGCAGCCAAGCCGGGACAGGGGTTAACTATGGCTACACCTTC.

V is TRBV27 and J is TRBJ2-5; weak D call: TRBD1 (6 bases). The CDR3 sequence is 13 residues long. CDR1 MNHEY and CDR2 SMNVEV come from the germline V gene (reference sequence). Trimming took 8 bases from V and 4 from J, leaving 14 bases between them. CDR3 loop: CASGDTAGETQYF. Written as DNA, the CDR3 is TGTGCCAGCGGGGACACTGCGGGAGAGACCCAGTACTTC.

There are a few counts of this clonotype. This chain links TRBV20-1 with TRBJ1-4, with D hard to call. The CDR3 runs to 16 residues. Germline V gene lookup returns CDR1 DFQATT and CDR2 SNEGSKA (reference sequence). Trimming removed 0 bases from V and 0 bases from J, with 11 bases in between. In DNA, the CDR3 is TGCAGTGCTAGAGACCTCCTCCGGGCAACTAATGAAAAACTGTTTTTT. Translating gives CSARDLLRATNEKLFF.

The chain is built from TRBV6-2 or TRBV6-3 and TRBJ1-1, with no clear D. The ends were cut back, 6 bases at V and 2 bases at J, with 13 bases in the middle. CDR1 and CDR2 (germline): MNHEY, SVGEGT. There are 14 residues in the CDR3. Here the CDR3 reads CASRNAGSNTEAFF. The CDR3, as DNA: TGTGCCAGCAGAAACGCGGGGAGTAACACTGAAGCTTTCTTT.

This clonotype was detected once. One junction end disagrees with the germline gene, perhaps due to a read error. The chain recombines TRBV7-9 with TRBJ2-5, with D perhaps matching TRBD2 (6 bases). From germline, CDR1 is SEHNR and CDR2 FQNEAQ (reference sequence). The CDR3 runs to 12 residues. CDR3 loop: CARSFGGETQYF. Here the CDR3 DNA reads TGTGCCCGCAGCTTCGGGGGAGAGACCCAGTACTTC. Based on the CDR3 plus reference TRBV7-9 and TRBJ2-5, the full variable domain is DTGVSQNPRHKITKRGQNVTFRCDPISEHNRLYWYRQTLGQGPEFLTYFQNEAQLEKSRLLSDRFSAERPKGSFSTLEIQRTEQGDSAMYLCARSFGGETQYFGPGTRLLVL.

The chain recombines TRBV28 with TRBJ2-7, with a possible D match to TRBD2 (5 bases). The V end was cut by 2 bases, the J end by 0 bases, with 14 bases between. CDR1 and CDR2 (germline): MDHEN, SYDVKM. This CDR3 has 16 amino acids. The chain's CDR3 is CASSLVAGYTSYEQYF. CDR3 in DNA: TGTGCCAGCAGTTTAGTGGCGGGTTACACCTCCTACGAGCAGTACTTC.

The chain recombines TRBV7-9 with TRBJ2-3, with 10 bases identical to TRBD2. Germline V gives CDR1 SEHNR, CDR2 FQNEAQ (reference sequence). The length of the CDR3 is 15 residues. Losses at the gene ends were 4 bases for V and 4 bases for J; bases not matched to a gene: 5. The CDR3 coding sequence is TGTGCCAGCAGCTCACTAGCGGGAATGGCAGATACGCAGTATTTT. Amino acid sequence: CASSSLAGMADTQYF.

The genes are TRBV21-1 and TRBJ1-5; the table's D gene call, TRBD1, was not cross checked with the DNA. TRBV21-1 is noted as a pseudogene. The CDR3 covers 20 residues. Here the CDR3 DNA reads TGTGCCAGCAGCAAAGCTCGCGGATCTGACAGGGGTGATCGCAATCAGCCCCAGCATTTT. This encodes CASSKARGSDRGDRNQPQHF.

This clonotype turned up a few times. V usage is TRBV28 and J usage is TRBJ2-5, with no clear D. The end of the DNA is better explained by TRBJ2-7, so the J call may be wrong. In germline, CDR1 is MDHEN, CDR2 SYDVKM. This CDR3 spans 14 amino acids. The CDR3 nucleotides are TGTGCCAGCAGTTTTAGGGCGGCTCTCTACGAGCAGTACTTC. It yields the protein CASSFRAALYEQYF.

The chain combines TRBV20-1 with TRBJ1-1; possible D gene TRBD1, 5 bases. V was clipped by 3 bases and J by 4 bases, with 12 bases between them. The germline V gene encodes CDR1 DFQATT and CDR2 SNEGSKA (reference sequence). CDR3 length equals 13 residues. DNA of the CDR3: TGCAGTGCTAGCCAGACAGTAACCACTGAAGCTTTCTTT. This encodes CSASQTVTTEAFF.

The J gene is TRBJ2-7, the V gene TRBV29-1; 8 bases fit TRBD1. This CDR3 is 16 amino acids long. Germline-derived CDR1 and CDR2 are SQVTM and ANQGSEA. Trimming cost V 4 bases and J 6 bases; bases outside gene matches: 17. The DNA for the CDR3 is TGCAGCGTTGGTGGGTCGTCCAGGACAGGGACCCTCGAGCAGTACTTC. This translates into CSVGGSSRTGTLEQYF.

J is TRBJ1-5 and V is TRBV12-3 or TRBV12-4; weak D call: TRBD1 (6 bases). This CDR3 contains 13 residues. Trimming removed 6 bases from V and 7 bases from J, with 13 bases in between. DNA of the CDR3: TGTGCCAGCAGGGAAGGGGGGAGACAGCCCCAGCATTTT. It codes for CASREGGRQPQHF.

For this clonotype: The junction does not match germline at one end; this may be a read error. V gene TRBV7-7 combines with J gene TRBJ2-1; 8 nucleotides line up with TRBD2. The germline V gene encodes CDR1 SSHAT and CDR2 FNYEAQ (reference sequence). The CDR3 length is 13 residues. The CDR3 DNA reads TGTGCTAGCAGCTTAGCGGGGAGGGGTGAGCAGTTCTTC. It encodes CASSLAGRGEQFF.

The gene calls are TRBV6-5 and TRBJ2-3; 7 nucleotides agree with TRBD2. The CDR3 consists of 14 residues. The V gene's germline CDR1 is MNHEY and CDR2 SVGAGI. The ends lost 10 bases at V and 6 bases at J; junction bases unmatched: 13. The CDR3 loop is CATMAGLGPDTQYF. CDR3 DNA: TGTGCCACCATGGCTGGACTAGGGCCCGATACGCAGTATTTT.

This clonotype was seen a few times. The V gene is TRBV24-1, the J gene TRBJ2-5; D call uncertain. Trimming removed 2 bases at V and 4 bases at J, with 13 bases between. CDR1 is KGHDR, CDR2 SFDVKD, per germline. This CDR3 spans 15 amino acids. The CDR3 loop is CATSDSKDARETQYF. CDR3 sequence (DNA): TGTGCCACCAGTGATTCCAAGGATGCAAGAGAGACCCAGTACTTC.

The chain links TRBV7-2 to TRBJ2-5; D is uncertain. V was cut by 5 bases and J by 5 bases, with 9 bases left in between. This CDR3 comprises 12 residues. Germline lookup yields CDR1 SGHTA and CDR2 FQGNSA. In DNA form, the CDR3 reads TGTGCCAGCAGCCCTAACAAGGAGACCCAGTACTTC. Its protein is CASSPNKETQYF.

This clonotype was detected a few times. The V call is TRBV20-1, the J call TRBJ1-2; TRBD1 might be the D (5 bases). CDR1 DFQATT and CDR2 SNEGSKA come from the germline V gene (reference sequence). Trimming pared 4 bases from V and 1 base from J, leaving 10 bases between. This CDR3 is built from 13 residues. The CDR3 spells CSATRGFNYGYTF. For the CDR3, the DNA is TGCAGTGCTACTAGGGGATTTAACTATGGCTACACCTTC.

The chain joins TRBV20-1 to TRBJ2-7, with D possibly being TRBD1 (6 bases). Trimming shortened V by 5 bases and J by 2 bases, and 13 bases separated the two germline ends. The germline CDR1 and CDR2 sequences are DFQATT and SNEGSKA (reference sequence). This CDR3 spans 13 amino acids. DNA for the CDR3: TGCAGTGCTCGTCGGGACATTACCTACGAGCAGTACTTC. Translating it yields CSARRDITYEQYF.

This clonotype was counted once. The chain joins TRBV11-2 to TRBJ2-5, with 7 nucleotides matching TRBD2. Germline V gene sequence: CDR1 SGHAT, CDR2 FQNNGV. After removal of 3 bases from V and 11 bases from J, the junction contained 15 bases not matched to a gene. The CDR3 totals 15 residues. CDR3 DNA sequence: TGTGCCAGCAGCTTGTCCGGGAGGCCTCTGGCTTGGCAGTACTTC. This sequence encodes CASSLSGRPLAWQYF.

This clonotype was detected a few times. The gene calls are TRBV12-3 or TRBV12-4 and TRBJ1-2; D not resolved. V gave up 8 bases and J gave up 6 bases, with 13 bases separating them. The CDR3 runs 12 residues. The CDR3 sequence is CASQSGSHGYTF. The CDR3 bases are TGTGCCAGCCAATCGGGTAGCCATGGCTACACCTTC.

V usage is TRBV29-1 and J usage is TRBJ2-3, with 10 positions matching TRBD2. This CDR3 region has 14 residues. Germline values: CDR1 SQVTM, CDR2 ANQGSEA. V lost 4 bases and J lost 4; bases outside the gene matches: 5. The CDR3 nucleotides are TGCAGCGTTGGGGGAACTAGCGGGGCAGATACGCAGTATTTT. It encodes CSVGGTSGADTQYF.

The CDR3 coding sequence is TGTGCCAGCAGCTTAGCGGAGCAGTTCAACCAGCCCCAGCATTTT. Translation gives CASSLAEQFNQPQHF. The chain combines TRBV7-8 with TRBJ1-5; D remains unclear. V was cut by 0 bases and J by 7 bases, with 13 bases left in between. This CDR3 comprises 15 residues. Looked up from germline, CDR1 is SGHVS and CDR2 is FQNEAQ.

A few counts support this clonotype. The CDR3, as DNA: TGCAGTGAAACAACCGGACTAGCGGTCTCCTACGAGCAGTACTTC. Translation: CSETTGLAVSYEQYF. J is TRBJ2-7 and V is TRBV20-1; 10 bases are a match to TRBD2. The CDR3 consists of 15 residues. Germline CDR1 reads DFQATT; CDR2 reads SNEGSKA (reference sequence). J lost 0 bases, V lost 7 bases, and 9 bases had no gene match.